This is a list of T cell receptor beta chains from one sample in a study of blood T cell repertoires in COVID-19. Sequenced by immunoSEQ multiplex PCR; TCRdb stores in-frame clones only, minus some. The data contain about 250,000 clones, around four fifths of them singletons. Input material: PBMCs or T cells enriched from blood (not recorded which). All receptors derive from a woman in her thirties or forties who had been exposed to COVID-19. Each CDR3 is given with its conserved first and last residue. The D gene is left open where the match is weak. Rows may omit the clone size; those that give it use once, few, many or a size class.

cdr3_aa: CASSLGPTGGYTF
cdr3_nt: TGTGCCAGCAGCTTAGGCCCAACGGGTGGCTACACCTTC
d_call: -
v_call: TRBV7-9
j_call: TRBJ1-2
clone_size: -

cdr3_aa: CASSRAPNTGELFF
cdr3_nt: TGTGCCAGCAGTCGAGCCCCGAACACCGGGGAGCTGTTTTTT
d_call: -
v_call: TRBV5-5
j_call: TRBJ2-2
clone_size: -

cdr3_aa: CASSEGPGTSKNEQFF
cdr3_nt: TGTGCCAGCAGTGAAGGCCCCGGGACTAGCAAGAATGAGCAGTTCTTC
d_call: TRBD2
v_call: TRBV2
j_call: TRBJ2-1
clone_size: -

cdr3_aa: CASSPRQAGELFF
cdr3_nt: TGTGCCAGCAGCCCCCGACAGGCCGGGGAGCTGTTTTTT
d_call: -
v_call: TRBV7-8
j_call: TRBJ2-2
clone_size: -

cdr3_aa: CATSRVGWLDTEAFF
cdr3_nt: TGTGCCACCAGCAGAGTCGGGTGGTTGGACACTGAAGCTTTCTTT
d_call: -
v_call: TRBV15
j_call: TRBJ1-1
clone_size: once

cdr3_aa: CASSEAGRAIVGGYTF
cdr3_nt: TGTGCCAGCAGTGAAGCGGGGAGGGCCATTGTCGGAGGCTACACCTTC
d_call: -
v_call: TRBV2
j_call: TRBJ1-2
clone_size: -

cdr3_aa: CASSSDTDTQYF
cdr3_nt: TGTGCCAGCAGTTCAGATACAGATACGCAGTATTTT
d_call: -
v_call: TRBV28
j_call: TRBJ2-3
clone_size: -

cdr3_aa: CAWSVQGTGDLFF
cdr3_nt: TGTGCCTGGAGTGTACAGGGGACCGGGGATCTGTTTTTT
d_call: TRBD1
v_call: TRBV30
j_call: TRBJ2-2
clone_size: -

cdr3_aa: CASSGERGLQFGQYF
cdr3_nt: TGTGCCAGCAGTGGGGAGCGGGGGTTGCAATTCGGGCAGTACTTC
d_call: TRBD2
v_call: TRBV2
j_call: TRBJ2-7
clone_size: few

cdr3_aa: CASSGKERGPRGTDTQYF
cdr3_nt: TGTGCCAGCAGCGGGAAAGAGCGGGGCCCGAGGGGCACAGATACGCAGTATTTT
d_call: TRBD2
v_call: TRBV9
j_call: TRBJ2-3
clone_size: few

cdr3_aa: CAVQLSHGQGNYGYTF
cdr3_nt: TGCGCCGTTCAGCTCTCTCACGGACAGGGTAACTATGGCTACACCTTC
d_call: TRBD1
v_call: TRBV10-2
j_call: TRBJ1-2
clone_size: once

cdr3_aa: CASSAQGEYGYTF
cdr3_nt: TGCGCCAGCAGCGCACAGGGTGAATATGGCTACACCTTC
d_call: -
v_call: TRBV5-1
j_call: TRBJ1-2
clone_size: once

cdr3_aa: CASSQTPDSQNSPLHF
cdr3_nt: TGCGCCAGCAGCCAAACCCCGGACAGTCAGAATTCACCCCTCCACTTT
d_call: -
v_call: TRBV4-3
j_call: TRBJ1-6
clone_size: -

cdr3_aa: CASRRTGESTEAFF
cdr3_nt: TGTGCCAGCAGGAGGACAGGGGAATCCACTGAAGCTTTCTTT
d_call: TRBD1
v_call: TRBV2
j_call: TRBJ1-1
clone_size: -

cdr3_aa: CASSQRIPGLAGEQFF
cdr3_nt: TGTGCCAGCAGCCAGAGAATTCCGGGACTAGCGGGTGAGCAGTTCTTC
d_call: TRBD2
v_call: TRBV3-1/TRBV3-2
j_call: TRBJ2-1
clone_size: -

cdr3_aa: CASSSAGRGDEQFF
cdr3_nt: TGTGCCAGCAGCTCCGCGGGACGCGGTGATGAGCAGTTCTTC
d_call: -
v_call: TRBV7-2
j_call: TRBJ2-1
clone_size: -

cdr3_aa: CASSEVGGGSRTDTQYF
cdr3_nt: TGTGCCAGCAGTGAAGTGGGCGGGGGATCCCGCACAGATACGCAGTATTTT
d_call: TRBD2
v_call: TRBV6-1
j_call: TRBJ2-3
clone_size: -

cdr3_aa: CASSSAYASTEAFF
cdr3_nt: TGTGCCAGCAGCTCAGCTTATGCTAGCACTGAAGCTTTCTTT
d_call: -
v_call: TRBV7-2
j_call: TRBJ1-1
clone_size: -

cdr3_aa: CASSMLQINQPQHF
cdr3_nt: TGTGCCAGTAGTATGTTACAGATAAATCAGCCCCAGCATTTT
d_call: -
v_call: TRBV19
j_call: TRBJ1-5
clone_size: -

cdr3_aa: CSVVGLADQETQYF
cdr3_nt: TGCAGCGTGGTGGGCCTAGCGGACCAAGAGACCCAGTACTTC
d_call: TRBD2
v_call: TRBV29-1
j_call: TRBJ2-5
clone_size: -

cdr3_aa: CASSFWGRGNEKLFF
cdr3_nt: TGTGCCAGCAGTTTTTGGGGGAGGGGGAATGAAAAACTGTTTTTT
d_call: -
v_call: TRBV28
j_call: TRBJ1-4
clone_size: -

cdr3_aa: CASSYVGESGNTIYF
cdr3_nt: TGTGCCAGCAGTTACGTAGGGGAATCTGGAAACACCATATATTTT
d_call: -
v_call: TRBV6-6
j_call: TRBJ1-3
clone_size: -

cdr3_aa: CASSANLAGGTDTQYF
cdr3_nt: TGTGCCAGCAGCGCTAATCTAGCGGGGGGCACAGATACGCAGTATTTT
d_call: TRBD2
v_call: TRBV9
j_call: TRBJ2-3
clone_size: -

cdr3_aa: CASSISADTQYF
cdr3_nt: TGTGCCAGCAGTATAAGCGCAGATACGCAGTATTTT
d_call: -
v_call: TRBV12-3/TRBV12-4
j_call: TRBJ2-3
clone_size: many

cdr3_aa: CASSQFGSSGNTIYF
cdr3_nt: TGTGCCAGCAGCCAATTTGGGAGCTCTGGAAACACCATATATTTT
d_call: -
v_call: TRBV3-1/TRBV3-2
j_call: TRBJ1-3
clone_size: -

cdr3_aa: CASSPESSGFQETQYF
cdr3_nt: TGTGCCAGCTCCCCCGAATCTAGCGGTTTCCAAGAGACCCAGTACTTC
d_call: TRBD2
v_call: TRBV18
j_call: TRBJ2-5
clone_size: -

cdr3_aa: CASSVFSSYNEQFF
cdr3_nt: TGTGCCAGTAGTGTCTTTAGCTCCTACAATGAGCAGTTCTTC
d_call: -
v_call: TRBV19
j_call: TRBJ2-1
clone_size: -

cdr3_aa: CASSIGRYAYGYTF
cdr3_nt: TGTGCCAGTAGTATAGGCAGGTATGCCTATGGCTACACCTTC
d_call: -
v_call: TRBV19
j_call: TRBJ1-2
clone_size: -

cdr3_aa: CASSLPRETQYF
cdr3_nt: TGTGCCAGCAGCTTACCGAGAGAGACCCAGTACTTC
d_call: -
v_call: TRBV7-2
j_call: TRBJ2-5
clone_size: -

cdr3_aa: CASSLDSLYGYTF
cdr3_nt: TGTGCCAGCAGCCTAGACAGCCTATATGGCTACACCTTC
d_call: -
v_call: TRBV5-4
j_call: TRBJ1-2
clone_size: -

cdr3_aa: CAWSSTDRGLVYTF
cdr3_nt: TGTGCCTGGAGTTCTACAGACAGGGGGCTAGTCTACACCTTC
d_call: TRBD1
v_call: TRBV30
j_call: TRBJ1-2
clone_size: -

cdr3_aa: CASSLQGRDYGYTF
cdr3_nt: TGTGCCAGCAGTTTACAGGGTCGGGACTATGGCTACACCTTC
d_call: -
v_call: TRBV7-3
j_call: TRBJ1-2
clone_size: -